The 6 T cell receptor beta chains below were found in one sample sequenced in a study of blood T cell repertoires in COVID-19. TCRdb's copy holds only in-frame clones and misses some; the assay was immunoSEQ multiplex PCR. The repertoire holds 120,000 to 150,000 clones, with 80% to 85% as singletons. Sequenced: PBMCs or T cells enriched from blood (not recorded which). The origin of the receptors is a woman aged 45-60 years who had been exposed to COVID-19.

The chain is built from TRBV10-3 and TRBJ1-1, with 10 positions matching TRBD1. Germline V gene sequence: CDR1 ENHRY, CDR2 SYGVKD. The CDR3 contains 14 residues. The V gene end was trimmed by 6 bases and the J gene end by 6 bases; junction bases not matched to a gene: 7. DNA of the CDR3: TGTGCCATCAGGCGACAGGGGGCGCGATCTGAAGCTTTCTTT. It encodes CAIRRQGARSEAFF.

The chain is built from TRBV19 and TRBJ1-5; maybe TRBD1 (6 bases). CDR3 length: 16 amino acids. V dropped 3 bases and J dropped 2 bases, with 14 bases sitting between them. The germline V gene encodes CDR1 LNHDA and CDR2 SQIVND (reference sequence). The DNA for the CDR3 is TGTGCCAGTAGTATCCACTGGGGGCAACGCAATCAGCCCCAGCATTTT. It translates to CASSIHWGQRNQPQHF.

The chain uses TRBV29-1 and TRBJ1-4; tentative D call: TRBD1 (6 bases). V was shortened by 3 bases and J by 6 bases, with 17 bases between the two germline ends. The CDR3 loop spans 15 amino acids. From germline, CDR1 is SQVTM and CDR2 ANQGSEA. CDR3: CSVDWEGDIDEKLFF. The DNA of the CDR3 is TGCAGCGTTGACTGGGAGGGGGATATTGATGAAAAACTGTTTTTT.

The chain combines TRBV6-2 or TRBV6-3 with TRBJ2-7; D call uncertain. The V end was cut by 4 bases, the J end by 7 bases, with 8 bases between. The CDR3 runs 11 residues. Germline CDR1 and CDR2: MNHEY and SVGEGT. In nucleotides, the CDR3 is TGTGCCAGCAGTTCGGTCGCGGAGCAGTACTTC. Protein sequence: CASSSVAEQYF.

The chain combines TRBV5-4 with TRBJ1-2; a possible D gene is TRBD1 (6 bases). Germline V CDR1 and CDR2: SGHNT, YYREEE (reference sequence). The V end lost 4 bases, the J end lost 4 bases, and 20 bases lay between the germline ends. This CDR3 is built from 16 residues. This CDR3 is CASSGSQGIGIYGYTF. The CDR3 DNA reads TGTGCCAGCAGCGGGTCACAGGGCATAGGGATCTATGGCTACACCTTC. Combining the CDR3 with reference TRBV5-4 and TRBJ1-2 gives the whole variable domain ETGVTQSPTHLIKTRGQQVTLRCSSQSGHNTVSWYQQALGQGPQFIFQYYREEENGRGNFPPRFSGLQFPNYSSELNVNALELDDSALYLCASSGSQGIGIYGYTFGSGTRLTVV.

The chain has TRBV9 and TRBJ2-7; D may be TRBD2 (5 bases). V dropped 0 bases and J dropped 4 bases, with 14 bases sitting between them. Germline V CDR1 and CDR2: SGDLS, YYNGEE. CDR3 length: 15 amino acids. CDR3 DNA: TGTGCCAGCAGCGTAGGGGAGTCCCTCCTTTACGAGCAGTACTTC. The encoded protein is CASSVGESLLYEQYF. The whole variable domain, remainder taken from reference TRBV9 and TRBJ2-7, is DSGVTQTPKHLITATGQRVTLRCSPRSGDLSVYWYQQSLDQGLQFLIQYYNGEERAKGNILERFSAQQFPDLHSELNLSSLELGDSALYFCASSVGESLLYEQYFGPGTRLTVT.